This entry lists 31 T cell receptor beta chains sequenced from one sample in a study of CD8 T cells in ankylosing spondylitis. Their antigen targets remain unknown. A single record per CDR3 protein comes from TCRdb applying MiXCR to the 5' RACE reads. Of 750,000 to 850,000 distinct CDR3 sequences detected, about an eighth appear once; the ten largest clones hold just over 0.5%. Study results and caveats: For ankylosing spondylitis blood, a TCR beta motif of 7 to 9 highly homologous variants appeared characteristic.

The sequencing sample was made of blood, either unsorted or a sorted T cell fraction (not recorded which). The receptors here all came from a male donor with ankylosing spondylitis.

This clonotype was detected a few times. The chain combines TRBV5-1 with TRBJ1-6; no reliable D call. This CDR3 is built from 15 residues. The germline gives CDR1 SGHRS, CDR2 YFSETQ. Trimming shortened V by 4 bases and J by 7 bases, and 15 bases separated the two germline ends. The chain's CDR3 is CASSVSRSENSPLHF. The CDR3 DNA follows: TGCGCCAGCAGCGTGAGCCGGAGTGAGAATTCACCCCTCCACTTT.

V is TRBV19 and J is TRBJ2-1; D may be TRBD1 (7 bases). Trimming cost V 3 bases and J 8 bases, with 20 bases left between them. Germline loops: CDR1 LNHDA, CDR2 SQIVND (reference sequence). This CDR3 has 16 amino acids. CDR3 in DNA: TGTGCCAGTAGTATCTCCAGGGGGGTCCGGGCCGATGAGCAGTTCTTC. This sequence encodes CASSISRGVRADEQFF.

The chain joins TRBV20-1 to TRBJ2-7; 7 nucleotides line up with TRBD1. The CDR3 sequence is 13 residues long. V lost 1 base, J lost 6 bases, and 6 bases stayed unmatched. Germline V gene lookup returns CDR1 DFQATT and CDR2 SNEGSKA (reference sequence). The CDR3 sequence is CSARVSGGSEQYF. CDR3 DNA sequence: TGCAGTGCTAGAGTATCAGGGGGATCCGAGCAGTACTTC.

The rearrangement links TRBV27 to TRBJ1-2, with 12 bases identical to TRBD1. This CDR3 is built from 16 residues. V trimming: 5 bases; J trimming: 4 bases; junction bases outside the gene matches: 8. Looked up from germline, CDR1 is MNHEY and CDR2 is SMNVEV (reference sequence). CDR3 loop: CASSKGTGGLVYGYTF. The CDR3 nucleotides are TGTGCCAGCAGTAAAGGGACAGGGGGCTTGGTCTATGGCTACACCTTC.

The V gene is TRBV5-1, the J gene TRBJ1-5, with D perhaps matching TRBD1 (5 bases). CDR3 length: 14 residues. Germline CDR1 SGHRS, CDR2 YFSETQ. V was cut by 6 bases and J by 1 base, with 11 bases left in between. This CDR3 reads CASTPGPSNQPQHF. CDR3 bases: TGCGCCAGCACCCCGGGACCGAGCAATCAGCCCCAGCATTTT.

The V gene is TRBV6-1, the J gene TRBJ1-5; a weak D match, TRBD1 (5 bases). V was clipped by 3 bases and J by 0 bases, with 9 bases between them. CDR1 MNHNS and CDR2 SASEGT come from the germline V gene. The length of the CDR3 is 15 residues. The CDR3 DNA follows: TGTGCCAGCAGTGATCGGGGCGCTAGCAATCAGCCCCAGCATTTT. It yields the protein CASSDRGASNQPQHF.

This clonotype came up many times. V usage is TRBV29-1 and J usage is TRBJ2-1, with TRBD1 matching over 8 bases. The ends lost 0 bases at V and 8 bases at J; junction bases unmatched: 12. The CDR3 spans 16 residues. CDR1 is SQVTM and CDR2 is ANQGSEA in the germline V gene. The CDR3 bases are TGCAGCGTTGAAGATCTCTGGACAGGGCGTCGTGATGAGCAGTTCTTC. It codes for CSVEDLWTGRRDEQFF.

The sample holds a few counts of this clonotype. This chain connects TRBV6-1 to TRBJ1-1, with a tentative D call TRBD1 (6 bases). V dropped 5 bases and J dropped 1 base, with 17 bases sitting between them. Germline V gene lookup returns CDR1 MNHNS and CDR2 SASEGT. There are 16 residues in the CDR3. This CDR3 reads CASSTPGTRGNTEAFF. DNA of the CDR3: TGTGCCAGCAGTACCCCCGGCACCAGGGGGAACACTGAAGCTTTCTTT.

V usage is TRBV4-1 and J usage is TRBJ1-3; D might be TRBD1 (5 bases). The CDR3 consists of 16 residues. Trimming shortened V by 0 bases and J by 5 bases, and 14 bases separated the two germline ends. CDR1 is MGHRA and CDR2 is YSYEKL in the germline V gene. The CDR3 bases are TGCGCCAGCAGCCAAGATAGCGGCAGGGAGAGAAACACCATATATTTT. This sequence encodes CASSQDSGRERNTIYF.

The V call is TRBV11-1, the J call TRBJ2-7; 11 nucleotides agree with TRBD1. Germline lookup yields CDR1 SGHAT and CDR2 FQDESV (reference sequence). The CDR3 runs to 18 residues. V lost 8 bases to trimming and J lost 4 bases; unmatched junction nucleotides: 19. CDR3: CASVVGQGAPSVPYEQYF. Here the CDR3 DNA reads TGTGCCAGCGTCGTCGGACAGGGGGCTCCCTCAGTGCCGTACGAGCAGTACTTC.

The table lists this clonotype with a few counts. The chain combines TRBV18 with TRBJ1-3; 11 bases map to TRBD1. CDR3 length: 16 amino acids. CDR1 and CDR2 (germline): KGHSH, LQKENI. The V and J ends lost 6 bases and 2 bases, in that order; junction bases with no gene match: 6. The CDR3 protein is CASSIGQGAPGNTIYF. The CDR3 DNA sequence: TGTGCCAGCTCTATAGGACAGGGGGCGCCTGGAAACACCATATATTTT.

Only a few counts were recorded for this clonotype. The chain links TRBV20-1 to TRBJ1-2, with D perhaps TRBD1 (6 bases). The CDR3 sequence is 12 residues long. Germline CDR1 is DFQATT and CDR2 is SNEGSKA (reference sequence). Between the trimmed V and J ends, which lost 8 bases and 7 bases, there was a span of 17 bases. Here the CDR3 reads CSTDYRAGGYTF. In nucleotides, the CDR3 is TGCAGTACTGACTACAGGGCGGGTGGCTACACCTTC.

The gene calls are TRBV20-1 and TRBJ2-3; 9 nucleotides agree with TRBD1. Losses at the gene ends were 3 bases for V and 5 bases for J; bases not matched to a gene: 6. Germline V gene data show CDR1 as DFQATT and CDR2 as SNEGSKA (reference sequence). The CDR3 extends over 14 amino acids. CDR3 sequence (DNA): TGCAGTGCTAGGGGACAGGGCGGGGGAGATACGCAGTATTTT. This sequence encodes CSARGQGGGDTQYF.

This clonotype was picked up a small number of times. The CDR3 DNA is TGTGCCAGCAGCTTATCGTTCGGGGCGACGGGGGGCTACACCTTC. Translated: CASSLSFGATGGYTF. V usage is TRBV7-2 and J usage is TRBJ1-2; D may be TRBD1 (5 bases). Germline-derived CDR1 and CDR2 are SGHTA and FQGNSA. The V and J ends lost 2 bases and 8 bases respectively, with 18 bases between them. This CDR3 is built from 15 residues.

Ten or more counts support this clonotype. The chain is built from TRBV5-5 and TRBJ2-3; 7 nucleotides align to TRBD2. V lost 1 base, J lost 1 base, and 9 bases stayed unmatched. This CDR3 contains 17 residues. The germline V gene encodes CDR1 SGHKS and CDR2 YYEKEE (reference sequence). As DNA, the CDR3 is TGTGCCAGCAGCTTGACGGGACTAAAGGGACGCACAGATACGCAGTATTTT. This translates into CASSLTGLKGRTDTQYF.

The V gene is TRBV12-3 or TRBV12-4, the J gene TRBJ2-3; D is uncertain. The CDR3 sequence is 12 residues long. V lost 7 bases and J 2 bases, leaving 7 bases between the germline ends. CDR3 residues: CASNRNTDTQYF. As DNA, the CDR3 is TGTGCCAGCAATCGGAACACAGATACGCAGTATTTT.

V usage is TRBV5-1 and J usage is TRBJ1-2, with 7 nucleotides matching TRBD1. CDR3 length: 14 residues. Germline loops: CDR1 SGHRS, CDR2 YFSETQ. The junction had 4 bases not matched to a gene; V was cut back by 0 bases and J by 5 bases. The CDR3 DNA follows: TGCGCCAGCAGCTTGGGAGGGGGCGAGTATGGCTACACCTTC. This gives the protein CASSLGGGEYGYTF. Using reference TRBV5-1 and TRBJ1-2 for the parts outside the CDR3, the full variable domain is KAGVTQTPRYLIKTRGQQVTLSCSPISGHRSVSWYQQTPGQGLQFLFEYFSETQRNKGNFPGRFSGRQFSNSRSEMNVSTLELGDSALYLCASSLGGGEYGYTFGSGTRLTVV.

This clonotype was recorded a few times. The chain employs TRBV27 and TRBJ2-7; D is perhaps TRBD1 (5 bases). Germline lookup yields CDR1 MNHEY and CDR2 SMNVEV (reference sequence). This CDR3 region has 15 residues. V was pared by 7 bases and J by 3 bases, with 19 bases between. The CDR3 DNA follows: TGTGCCAGCAAGGGGTGGTCTGGCTACTACTACGAGCAGTACTTC. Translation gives CASKGWSGYYYEQYF.

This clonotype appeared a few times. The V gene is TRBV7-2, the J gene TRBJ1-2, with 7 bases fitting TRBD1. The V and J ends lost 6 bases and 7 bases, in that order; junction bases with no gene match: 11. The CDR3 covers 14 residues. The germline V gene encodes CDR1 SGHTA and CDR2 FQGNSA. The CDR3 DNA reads TGTGCCAGCAGGCAGACCGGGACAGAACCTGGCTACACCTTC. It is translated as CASRQTGTEPGYTF. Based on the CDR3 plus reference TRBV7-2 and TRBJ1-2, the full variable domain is GAGVSQSPSNKVTEKGKDVELRCDPISGHTALYWYRQSLGQGLEFLIYFQGNSAPDKSGLPSDRFSAERTGGSVSTLTIQRTQQEDSAVYLCASRQTGTEPGYTFGSGTRLTVV.

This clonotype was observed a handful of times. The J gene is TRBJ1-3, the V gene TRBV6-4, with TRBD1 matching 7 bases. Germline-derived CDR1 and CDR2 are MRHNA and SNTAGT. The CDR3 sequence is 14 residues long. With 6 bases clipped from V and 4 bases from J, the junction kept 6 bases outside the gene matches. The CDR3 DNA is TGTGCCAGCAGCGGATCAGGGGGAGGAAACACCATATATTTT. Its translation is CASSGSGGGNTIYF.

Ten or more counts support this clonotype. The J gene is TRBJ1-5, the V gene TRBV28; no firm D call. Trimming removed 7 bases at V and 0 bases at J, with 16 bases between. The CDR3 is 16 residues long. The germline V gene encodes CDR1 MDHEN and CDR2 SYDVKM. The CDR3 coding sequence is TGTGCCAGCAAAAAGAGGGAATATCGTAGCAATCAGCCCCAGCATTTT. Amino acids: CASKKREYRSNQPQHF.

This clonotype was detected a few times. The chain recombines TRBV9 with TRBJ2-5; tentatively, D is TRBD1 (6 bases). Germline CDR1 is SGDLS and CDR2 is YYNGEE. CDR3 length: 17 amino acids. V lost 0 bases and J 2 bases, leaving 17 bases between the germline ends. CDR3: CASSVGGWGRGQETQYF. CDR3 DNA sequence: TGTGCCAGCAGCGTAGGAGGTTGGGGCAGGGGACAAGAGACCCAGTACTTC. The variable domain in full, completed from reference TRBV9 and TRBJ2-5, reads DSGVTQTPKHLITATGQRVTLRCSPRSGDLSVYWYQQSLDQGLQFLIQYYNGEERAKGNILERFSAQQFPDLHSELNLSSLELGDSALYFCASSVGGWGRGQETQYFGPGTRLLVL.

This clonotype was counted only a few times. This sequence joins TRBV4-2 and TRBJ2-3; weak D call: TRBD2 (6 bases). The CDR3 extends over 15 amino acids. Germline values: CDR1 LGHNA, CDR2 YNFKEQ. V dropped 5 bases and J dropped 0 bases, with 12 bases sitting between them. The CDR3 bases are TGTGCCAGCAGCGTCGGAGGGCCTAGCACAGATACGCAGTATTTT. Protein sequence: CASSVGGPSTDTQYF.

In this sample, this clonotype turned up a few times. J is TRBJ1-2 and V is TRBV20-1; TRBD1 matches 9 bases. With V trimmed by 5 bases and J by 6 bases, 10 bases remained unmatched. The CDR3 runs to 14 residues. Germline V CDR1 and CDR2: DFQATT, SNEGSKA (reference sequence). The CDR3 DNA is TGCAGTGCTCGTAATTCACAGGGGGCGAATGGCTACACCTTC. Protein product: CSARNSQGANGYTF.

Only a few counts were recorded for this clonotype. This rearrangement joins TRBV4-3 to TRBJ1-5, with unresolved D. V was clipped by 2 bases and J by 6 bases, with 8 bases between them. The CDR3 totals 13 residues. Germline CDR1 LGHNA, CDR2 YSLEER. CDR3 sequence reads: CASSQSRVQPQHF. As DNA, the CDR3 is TGCGCCAGCAGCCAAAGCCGGGTTCAGCCCCAGCATTTT.

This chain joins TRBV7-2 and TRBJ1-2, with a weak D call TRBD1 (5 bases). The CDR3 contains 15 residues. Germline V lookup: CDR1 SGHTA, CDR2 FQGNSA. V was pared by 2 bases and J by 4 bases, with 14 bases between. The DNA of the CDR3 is TGTGCCAGCAGCTTAAAGCCGGGGCCCGGCTATGGCTACACCTTC. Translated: CASSLKPGPGYGYTF.

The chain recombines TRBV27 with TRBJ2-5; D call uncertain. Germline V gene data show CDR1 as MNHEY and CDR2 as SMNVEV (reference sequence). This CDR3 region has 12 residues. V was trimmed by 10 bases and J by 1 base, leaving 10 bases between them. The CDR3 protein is CATPGSQETQYF. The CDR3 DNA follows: TGTGCCACCCCCGGCAGCCAAGAGACCCAGTACTTC.

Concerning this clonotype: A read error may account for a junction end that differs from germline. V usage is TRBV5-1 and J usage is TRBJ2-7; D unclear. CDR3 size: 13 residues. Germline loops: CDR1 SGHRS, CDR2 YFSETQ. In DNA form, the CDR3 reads TGCGCCAGCAGGTTGGATCGGACCTCCGAGCAGTACTTC. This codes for CASRLDRTSEQYF.

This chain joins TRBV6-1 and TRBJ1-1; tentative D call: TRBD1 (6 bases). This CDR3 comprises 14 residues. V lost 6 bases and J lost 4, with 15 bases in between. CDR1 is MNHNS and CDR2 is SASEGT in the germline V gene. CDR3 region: CASSRLQGGTEAFF. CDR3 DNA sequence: TGTGCCAGCAGCCGACTACAGGGAGGCACTGAAGCTTTCTTT.

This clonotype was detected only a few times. For the CDR3, the DNA is TGTGCCAGCAGTTTTTGGCAGTATCCCTATGGCTACACCTTC. It specifies CASSFWQYPYGYTF. The V call is TRBV28, the J call TRBJ1-2; no reliable D call. The CDR3 loop spans 14 amino acids. Germline assignment: CDR1 MDHEN and CDR2 SYDVKM. Between the trimmed V and J ends, which lost 3 bases and 4 bases, there was a span of 12 bases.

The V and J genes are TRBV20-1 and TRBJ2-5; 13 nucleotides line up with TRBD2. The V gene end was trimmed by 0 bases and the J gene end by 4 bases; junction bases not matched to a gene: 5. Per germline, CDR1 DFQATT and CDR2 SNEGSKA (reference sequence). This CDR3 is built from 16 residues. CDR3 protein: CSARDRTSGSVETQYF. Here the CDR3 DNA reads TGCAGTGCTAGAGATCGGACTAGCGGGAGTGTAGAGACCCAGTACTTC.